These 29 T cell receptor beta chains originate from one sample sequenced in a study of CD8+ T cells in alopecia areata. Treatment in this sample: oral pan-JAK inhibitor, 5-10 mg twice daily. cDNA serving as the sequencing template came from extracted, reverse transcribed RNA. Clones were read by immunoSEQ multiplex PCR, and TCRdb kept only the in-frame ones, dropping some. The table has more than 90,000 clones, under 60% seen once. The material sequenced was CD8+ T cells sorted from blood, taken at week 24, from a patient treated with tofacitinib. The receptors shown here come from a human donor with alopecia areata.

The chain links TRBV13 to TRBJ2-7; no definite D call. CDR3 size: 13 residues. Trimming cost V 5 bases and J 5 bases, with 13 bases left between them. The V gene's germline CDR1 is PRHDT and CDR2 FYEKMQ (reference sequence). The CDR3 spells CASSPPGEDEQYF. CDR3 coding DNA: TGTGCCAGCAGCCCCCCGGGCGAGGACGAGCAGTACTTC.

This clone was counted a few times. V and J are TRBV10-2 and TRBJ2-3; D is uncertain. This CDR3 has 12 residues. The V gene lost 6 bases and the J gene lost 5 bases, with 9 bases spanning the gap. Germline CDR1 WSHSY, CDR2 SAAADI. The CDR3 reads CASRDPRDTQYF. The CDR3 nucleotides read TGCGCCAGCAGGGACCCGAGAGATACGCAGTATTTT.

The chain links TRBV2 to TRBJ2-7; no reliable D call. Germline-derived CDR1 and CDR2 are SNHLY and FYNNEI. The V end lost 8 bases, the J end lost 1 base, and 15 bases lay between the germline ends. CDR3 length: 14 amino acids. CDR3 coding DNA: TGTGCCAGCGCTCTCTATGCTTCGTCCTACGAGCAGTACTTC. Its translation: CASALYASSYEQYF.

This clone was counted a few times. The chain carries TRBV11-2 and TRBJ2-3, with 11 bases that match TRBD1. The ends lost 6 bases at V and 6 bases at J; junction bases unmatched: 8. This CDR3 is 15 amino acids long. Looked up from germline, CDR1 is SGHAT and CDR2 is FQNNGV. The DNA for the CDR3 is TGTGCCAGCAGTAATAGGGACAGGGGGGATGATACGCAGTATTTT. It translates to CASSNRDRGDDTQYF.

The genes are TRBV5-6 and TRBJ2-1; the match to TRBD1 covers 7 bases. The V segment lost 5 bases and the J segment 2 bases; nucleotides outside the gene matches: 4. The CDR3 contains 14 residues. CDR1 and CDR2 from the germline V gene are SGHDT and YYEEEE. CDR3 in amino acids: CASSPGTAYNEQFF. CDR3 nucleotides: TGTGCCAGCAGTCCCGGGACAGCCTACAATGAGCAGTTCTTC.

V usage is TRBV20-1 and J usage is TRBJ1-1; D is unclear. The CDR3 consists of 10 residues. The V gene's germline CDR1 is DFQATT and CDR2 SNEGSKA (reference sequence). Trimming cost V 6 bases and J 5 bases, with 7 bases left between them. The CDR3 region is CSAADTEAFF. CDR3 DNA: TGCAGTGCGGCGGATACTGAAGCTTTCTTT.

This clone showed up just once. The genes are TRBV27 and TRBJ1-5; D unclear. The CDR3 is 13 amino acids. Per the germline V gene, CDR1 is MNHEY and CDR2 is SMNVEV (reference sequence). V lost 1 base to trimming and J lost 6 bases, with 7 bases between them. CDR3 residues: CASSLWAGQPQHF. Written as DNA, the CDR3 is TGTGCCAGCAGTTTATGGGCGGGTCAGCCCCAGCATTTT.

As DNA, the CDR3 is TGTGCCTGGAGTTACAGGGGTCGAGAGACCCAGTACTTC. Translated, it gives CAWSYRGRETQYF. V usage is TRBV30 and J usage is TRBJ2-5, with 7 bases aligning to TRBD1. Losses at the gene ends were 2 bases for V and 4 bases for J; bases not matched to a gene: 4. The CDR3 is 13 amino acids. Germline values: CDR1 GTSNPN, CDR2 SVGIG (reference sequence).

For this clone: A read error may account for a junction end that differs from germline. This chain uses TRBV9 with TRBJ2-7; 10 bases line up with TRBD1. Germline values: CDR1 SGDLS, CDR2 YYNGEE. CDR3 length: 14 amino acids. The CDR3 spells CASSLTGGSHEQYF. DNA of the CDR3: TGTGCCAGCAGCCTGACAGGGGGCTCCCACGAGCAGTACTTC.

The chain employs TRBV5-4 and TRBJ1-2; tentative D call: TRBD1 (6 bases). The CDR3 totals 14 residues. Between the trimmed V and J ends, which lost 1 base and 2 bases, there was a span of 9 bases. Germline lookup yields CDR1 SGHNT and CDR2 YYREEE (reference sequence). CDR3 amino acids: CASSLWTANYGYTF. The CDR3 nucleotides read TGTGCCAGCAGCTTGTGGACAGCGAACTATGGCTACACCTTC.

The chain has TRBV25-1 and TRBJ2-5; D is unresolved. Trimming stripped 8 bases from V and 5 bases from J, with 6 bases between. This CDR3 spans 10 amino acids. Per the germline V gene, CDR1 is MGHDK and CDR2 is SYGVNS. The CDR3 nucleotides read TGTGCCAGCGAATGGGAGACCCAGTACTTC. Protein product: CASEWETQYF.

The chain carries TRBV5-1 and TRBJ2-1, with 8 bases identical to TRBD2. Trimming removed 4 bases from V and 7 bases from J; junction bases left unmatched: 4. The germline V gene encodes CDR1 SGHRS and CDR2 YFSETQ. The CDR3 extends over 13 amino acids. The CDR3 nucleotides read TGCGCCAGCAGCCGCGGGGGGTTAAATGAGCAGTTCTTC. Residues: CASSRGGLNEQFF.

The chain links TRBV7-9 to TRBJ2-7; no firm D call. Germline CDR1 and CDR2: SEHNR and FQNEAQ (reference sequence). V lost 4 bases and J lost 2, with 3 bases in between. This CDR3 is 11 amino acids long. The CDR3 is CASSSAYEQYF. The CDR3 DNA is TGTGCCAGCAGCTCAGCCTACGAGCAGTACTTC.

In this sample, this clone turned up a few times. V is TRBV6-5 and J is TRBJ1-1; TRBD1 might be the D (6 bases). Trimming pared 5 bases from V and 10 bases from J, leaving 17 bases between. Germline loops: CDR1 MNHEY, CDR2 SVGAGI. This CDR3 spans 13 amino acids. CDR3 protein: CASSVEGVTPAFF. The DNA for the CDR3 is TGTGCCAGCAGTGTTGAGGGGGTCACCCCAGCTTTCTTT.

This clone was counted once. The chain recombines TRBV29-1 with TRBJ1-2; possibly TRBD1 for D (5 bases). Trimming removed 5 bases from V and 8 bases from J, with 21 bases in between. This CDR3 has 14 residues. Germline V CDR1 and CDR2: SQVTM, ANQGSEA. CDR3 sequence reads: CSVTPGGVRRGYTF. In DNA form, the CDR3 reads TGCAGCGTTACCCCCGGGGGGGTGCGCAGGGGCTACACCTTC.

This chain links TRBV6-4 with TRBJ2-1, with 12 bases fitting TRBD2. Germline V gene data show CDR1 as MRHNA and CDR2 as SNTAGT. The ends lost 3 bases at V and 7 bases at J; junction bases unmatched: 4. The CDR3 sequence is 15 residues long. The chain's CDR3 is CASSDLAGGQNEQFF. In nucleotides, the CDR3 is TGTGCCAGCAGTGATCTAGCGGGGGGGCAAAATGAGCAGTTCTTC.

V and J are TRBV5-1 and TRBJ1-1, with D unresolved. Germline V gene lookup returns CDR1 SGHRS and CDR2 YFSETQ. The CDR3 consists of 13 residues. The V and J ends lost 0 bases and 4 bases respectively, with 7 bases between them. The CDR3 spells CASSLEVGTEAFF. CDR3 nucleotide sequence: TGCGCCAGCAGCTTGGAAGTTGGCACTGAAGCTTTCTTT.

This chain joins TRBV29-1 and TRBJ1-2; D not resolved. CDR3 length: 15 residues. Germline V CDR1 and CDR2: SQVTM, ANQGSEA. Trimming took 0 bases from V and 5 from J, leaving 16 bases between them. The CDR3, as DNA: TGCAGCGTTGAAGATCTTAAACCCGGTGAATATGGCTACACCTTC. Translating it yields CSVEDLKPGEYGYTF.

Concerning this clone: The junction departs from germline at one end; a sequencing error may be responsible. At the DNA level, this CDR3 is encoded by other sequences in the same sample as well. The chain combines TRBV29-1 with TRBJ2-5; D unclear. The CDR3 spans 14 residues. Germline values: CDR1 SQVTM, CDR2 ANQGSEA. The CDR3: CSVEDVRPQETQYF. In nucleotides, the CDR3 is TGCAGCGTTGAAGATGTCAGGCCCCAAGAGACTCAGTACTTC. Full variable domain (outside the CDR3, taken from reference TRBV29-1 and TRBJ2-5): SAVISQKPSRDICQRGTSLTIQCQVDSQVTMMFWYRQQPGQSLTLIATANQGSEATYESGFVIDKFPISRPNLTFSTLTVSNMSPEDSSIYLCSVEDVRPQETQYFGPGTRLLVL.

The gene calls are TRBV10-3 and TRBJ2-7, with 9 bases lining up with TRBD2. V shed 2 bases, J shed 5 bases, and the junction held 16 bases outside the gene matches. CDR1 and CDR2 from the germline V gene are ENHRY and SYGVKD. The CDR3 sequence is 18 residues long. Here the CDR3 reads CAISEPGYPRGGLNEQYF. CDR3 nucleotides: TGTGCCATCAGTGAGCCCGGATACCCGCGGGGGGGCCTGAACGAGCAGTACTTC.

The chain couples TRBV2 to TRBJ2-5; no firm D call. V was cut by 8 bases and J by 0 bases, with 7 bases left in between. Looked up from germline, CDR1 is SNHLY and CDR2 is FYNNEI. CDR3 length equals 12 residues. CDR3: CASVGYQETQYF. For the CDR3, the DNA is TGTGCCAGCGTAGGGTACCAAGAGACCCAGTACTTC.

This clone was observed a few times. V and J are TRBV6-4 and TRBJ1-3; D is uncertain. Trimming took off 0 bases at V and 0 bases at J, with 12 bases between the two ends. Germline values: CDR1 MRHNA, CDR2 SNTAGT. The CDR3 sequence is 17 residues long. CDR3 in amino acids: CASSDSFDGISGNTIYF. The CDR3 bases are TGTGCCAGCAGTGACTCTTTTGACGGTATCTCTGGAAACACCATATATTTT.

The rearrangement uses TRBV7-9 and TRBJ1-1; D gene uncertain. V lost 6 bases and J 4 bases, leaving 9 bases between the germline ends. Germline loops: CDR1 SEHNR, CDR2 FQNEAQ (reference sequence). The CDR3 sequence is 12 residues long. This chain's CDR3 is CASRPLGTEAFF. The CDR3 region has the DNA TGTGCCAGCAGGCCTTTGGGCACTGAAGCTTTCTTT.

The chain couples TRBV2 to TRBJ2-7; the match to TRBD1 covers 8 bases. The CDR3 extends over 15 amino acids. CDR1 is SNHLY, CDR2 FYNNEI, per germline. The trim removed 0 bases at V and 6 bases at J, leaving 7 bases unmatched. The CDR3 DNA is TGTGCCAGCAGTGAAGCGTCCTACAGGGGGAGCGAGCAGTACTTC. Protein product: CASSEASYRGSEQYF. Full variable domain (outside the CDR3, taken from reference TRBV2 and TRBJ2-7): EPEVTQTPSHQVTQMGQEVILRCVPISNHLYFYWYRQILGQKVEFLVSFYNNEISEKSEIFDDQFSVERPDGSNFTLKIRSTKLEDSAMYFCASSEASYRGSEQYFGPGTRLTVT.

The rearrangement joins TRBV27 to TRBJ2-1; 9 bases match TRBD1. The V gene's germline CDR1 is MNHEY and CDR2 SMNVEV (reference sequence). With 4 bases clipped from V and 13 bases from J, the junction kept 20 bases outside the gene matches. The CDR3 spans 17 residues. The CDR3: CASSWGAGTGKGTNQFF. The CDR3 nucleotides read TGTGCCAGCAGTTGGGGTGCCGGGACAGGGAAGGGGACGAATCAGTTCTTC.

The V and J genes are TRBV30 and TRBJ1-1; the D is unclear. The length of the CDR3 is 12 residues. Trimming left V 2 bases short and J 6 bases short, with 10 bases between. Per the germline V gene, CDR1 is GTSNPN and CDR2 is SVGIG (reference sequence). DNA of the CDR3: TGTGCCTGGAGTTACGAGATGGCTGAAGCTTTCTTT. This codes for CAWSYEMAEAFF.

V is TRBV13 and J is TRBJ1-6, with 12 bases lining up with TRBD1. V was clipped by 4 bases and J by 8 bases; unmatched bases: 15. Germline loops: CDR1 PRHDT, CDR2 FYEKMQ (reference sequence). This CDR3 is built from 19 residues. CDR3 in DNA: TGTGCCAGCAGCTCCGGCGGGACAGGGGGCCATCCCGCCCATTCACCCCTCCACTTT. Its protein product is CASSSGGTGGHPAHSPLHF.

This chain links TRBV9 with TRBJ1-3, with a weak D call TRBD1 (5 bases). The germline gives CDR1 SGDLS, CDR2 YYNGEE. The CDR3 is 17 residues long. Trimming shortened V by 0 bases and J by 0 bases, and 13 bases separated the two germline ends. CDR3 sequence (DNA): TGTGCCAGCAGCGTAGAAATAGACAGCTCCTCTGGAAACACCATATATTTT. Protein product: CASSVEIDSSSGNTIYF.

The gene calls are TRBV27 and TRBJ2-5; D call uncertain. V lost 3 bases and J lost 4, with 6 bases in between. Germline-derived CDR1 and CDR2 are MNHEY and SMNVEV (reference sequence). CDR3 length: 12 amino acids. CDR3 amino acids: CASSFDRETQYF. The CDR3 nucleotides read TGTGCCAGCAGTTTCGACCGAGAGACCCAGTACTTC.